This T cell receptor beta chain was captured by sequencing in a study of T cells expressing NK-cell markers. Findings of the study overall: There were four donors in whom these clonotypes also led the CD3+CD56-NKG2C+ fraction. HCMV specificity of the expanded NKG2C+ T cell clones was not established.

With regard to this clonotype: Its specificity is not known.

Making the TCR beta cDNA relied on 5'RACE template switching with UMIs. Following a re-call of the 5' RACE reads, TCRdb has one entry per CDR3 protein and lacks DNA. Reported are about 440,000 distinct CDR3 sequences; the ten largest clones contain approximately 6.8%. From germline, CDR1 is SGHDT and CDR2 YYEEEE. The CDR3 has 14 amino acids. The sequenced sample was blood T cells: a sorted CD56 or NKG2C T cell subset, CD4+ or CD8+ T cells, or bulk PBMC T cells (not recorded which). The receptor was derived from a woman aged 18-70 years in good health. The chain combines TRBV5-6 with TRBJ2-5; TCRdb calls TRBD2, which cannot be checked without DNA. This chain's CDR3 is CASSLRASGETQYF.